These 2 T cell receptor beta chains were sequenced from one sample in a study of cytomegalovirus exposure and HLA in healthy donors. Data came from immunoSEQ multiplex PCR; TCRdb stores just in-frame clones and leaves some out. Of hundreds of thousands of clones listed, around 87% are singletons. The sample consisted of PBMCs. The origin of the receptors is a woman aged 18-29 years in good health and CMV-seropositive.

This chain links TRBV29-1 with TRBJ1-2, with TRBD1 matching over 7 bases. V trimming: 7 bases; J trimming: 3 bases; junction bases outside the gene matches: 2. The CDR3 length is 11 residues. In germline, CDR1 is SQVTM, CDR2 ANQGSEA. CDR3 amino acids: CSADRDYGYTF. CDR3 nucleotides: TGCAGCGCAGACAGGGACTATGGCTACACCTTC.

This chain joins TRBV15 and TRBJ1-4; possible D gene TRBD1, 6 bases. The CDR3 length is 15 residues. Germline CDR1 and CDR2: LNHNV and YYDKDF (reference sequence). Trimming stripped 5 bases from V and 0 bases from J, with 10 bases between. The CDR3 is CATSGHRATNEKLFF. CDR3 DNA: TGTGCCACCAGCGGACACAGGGCAACTAATGAAAAACTGTTTTTT.